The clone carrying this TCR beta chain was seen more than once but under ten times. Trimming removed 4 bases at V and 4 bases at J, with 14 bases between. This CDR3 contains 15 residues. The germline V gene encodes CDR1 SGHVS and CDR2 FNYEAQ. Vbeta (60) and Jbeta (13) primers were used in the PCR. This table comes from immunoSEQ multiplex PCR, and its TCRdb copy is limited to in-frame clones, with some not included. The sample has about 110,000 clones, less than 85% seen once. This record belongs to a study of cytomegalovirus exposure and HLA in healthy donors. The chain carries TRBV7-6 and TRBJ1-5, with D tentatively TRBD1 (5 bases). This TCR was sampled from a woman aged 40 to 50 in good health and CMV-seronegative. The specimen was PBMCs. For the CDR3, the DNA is TGTGCCAGCAGCTCTTCGGTTCAGGGAAATCAGCCCCAGCATTTT. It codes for CASSSSVQGNQPQHF.